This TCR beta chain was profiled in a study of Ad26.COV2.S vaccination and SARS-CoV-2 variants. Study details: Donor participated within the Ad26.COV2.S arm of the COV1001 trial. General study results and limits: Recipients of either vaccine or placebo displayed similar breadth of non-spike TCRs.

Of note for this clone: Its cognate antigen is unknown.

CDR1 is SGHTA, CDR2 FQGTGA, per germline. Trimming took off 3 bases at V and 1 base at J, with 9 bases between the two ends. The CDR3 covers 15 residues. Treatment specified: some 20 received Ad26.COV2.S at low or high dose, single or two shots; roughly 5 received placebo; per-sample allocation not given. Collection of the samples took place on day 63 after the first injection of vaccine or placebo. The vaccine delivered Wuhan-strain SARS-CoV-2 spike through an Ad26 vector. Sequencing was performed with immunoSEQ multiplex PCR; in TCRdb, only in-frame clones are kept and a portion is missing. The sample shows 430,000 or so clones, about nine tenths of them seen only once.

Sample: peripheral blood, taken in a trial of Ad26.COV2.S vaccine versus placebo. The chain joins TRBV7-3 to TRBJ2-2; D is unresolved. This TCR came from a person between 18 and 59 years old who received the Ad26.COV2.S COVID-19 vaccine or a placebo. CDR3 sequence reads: CASSFSPWNTGELFF. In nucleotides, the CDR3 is TGTGCCAGCAGCTTTTCCCCTTGGAACACCGGGGAGCTGTTTTTT.